The entry below gives a single T cell receptor (beta chain) sequence along with its context. What this receptor recognizes is not known. No base quality information exists; no much larger clone differs at one position. This entry is derived from a study of blood T cell repertoires in COVID-19 (dated by TCRdb to 2018 to 2020). Broadly, across the study: Samples from collaborators originated in the United States, Italy and Spain and spanned both the acute and convalescent phases of COVID-19. The material from the prospective study consisted of cDNA or gDNA derived from T cells, B-cell-depleted T cells, or PBMCs. Deeply sampled blood TCRbeta repertoires from subjects exposed to, actively infected with, or recovered from COVID-19 were included in the dataset. A freely available public database, intended as a resource for researchers studying the immune response to SARS-CoV-2, is where the repertoires were released. The samples were drawn from two sources: the first 160 participants of the ongoing ImmuneRACE study, and some 1,300 subjects contributed by 6 global collaborators. Sample metadata almost always included a de-identified subject ID, COVID-19 status, age in years and sex. Where HLA class I and class II types were available, the types were taken from metadata supplied by the sample provider, not from assay-based typing. What the study reported, not specific to this receptor: Clinical and demographic metadata were provided uncurated, with the amount varying by source and participant.

Including the terminal cysteine and phenylalanine, the CDR3 comprises 13 residues. The entry retains the CDR3 DNA only, 39 bases that are in frame from base 1. CDR1 is given as SNHLY and CDR2 as FYNNEI, both from the germline V gene. A distance of 11 bases separates the germline ends of V and J, which lose 7 bases and 4 bases respectively. Another Seattle source contributed samples from volunteer blood donors who had recovered from COVID-19. Whole blood was collected in K2EDTA tubes by collaborating institutions according to the institutions' own protocols. For TCRbeta analysis, collaborator samples were shipped as frozen whole blood, as isolated PBMCs, or as DNA extracted from either sample type. TCRbeta CDR3 regions were amplified from genomic DNA by means of the immunoSEQ Assay, a bias-controlled multiplex PCR. Per the authors' processing: The number of nucleated cells in each sample was estimated by amplification of reference gene primers within the assay. To quantify the absolute abundance of each unique TCRbeta CDR3 rearrangement, sequence reads were collapsed and filtered. For each sample, productive Simpson clonality was calculated as the square root of Simpson's diversity index across productive rearrangements. TCRdb re-hosts the immuneACCESS table, in-frame sequences only. Its copies lack some clones; in the studies checked, an unresolved V gene accounts for under half of them, and the cause for the rest is not known. Clonal size and the V and J genes are those of that table, whereas D and trimming came from the DNA. In this sample the table shows some 160,000 clones, around 80% of which occur a single time. The ten largest clonotypes hold 15% to 20% of the sample.

This sequence uses TRBV2 and TRBJ1-3; the D gene remains uncertain. The sequence was collected from a woman in her sixties or seventies who had recovered from COVID-19. Specimen: peripheral blood. At the DNA level, the sequence is TGTGCCAGCACTGCGGGCTGGGGAAACACCATATATTTT. Protein translation: CASTAGWGNTIYF. Beyond the CDR3, the reference TRBV2 and TRBJ1-3 genes provide the residues; the full variable domain reads: EPEVTQTPSHQVTQMGQEVILRCVPISNHLYFYWYRQILGQKVEFLVSFYNNEISEKSEIFDDQFSVERPDGSNFTLKIRSTKLEDSAMYFCASTAGWGNTIYFGEGSWLTVV.